Presented here are 28 T cell receptor beta chains from one specimen sequenced in a study of CD8+ T cells in alopecia areata. Extracted from the samples, RNA was reverse transcribed into cDNA to serve as the sequencing template. Here immunoSEQ multiplex PCR was the method, and the copy in TCRdb shows in-frame clones only, minus some. This repertoire shows approximately 160,000 clones, less than 70% found once; its top ten account for approximately 14%. This sample's treatment: oral pan-JAK inhibitor, 5-10 mg twice daily. Here the sequenced sample was CD4+ T cells sorted from blood, taken at week 24, from a patient treated with tofacitinib. The receptor set was obtained from a human donor with alopecia areata.

The V and J genes are TRBV20-1 and TRBJ2-3, with D uncertain. The CDR3 has 11 residues. Germline CDR1 and CDR2: DFQATT and SNEGSKA (reference sequence). Trimming left V 4 bases short and J 2 bases short, with 4 bases between. The CDR3 is CSAKTTDTQYF. DNA of the CDR3: TGCAGTGCTAAGACCACAGATACGCAGTATTTT.

The rearrangement joins TRBV30 to TRBJ1-2; unclear D gene. CDR1 GTSNPN and CDR2 SVGIG come from the germline V gene (reference sequence). V was pared by 4 bases and J by 5 bases, with 17 bases between. CDR3 length equals 14 residues. The CDR3: CAWNVPSFWYGYTF. The DNA of the CDR3 is TGTGCCTGGAATGTACCTAGTTTTTGGTATGGCTACACCTTC.

The rearrangement uses TRBV29-1 and TRBJ2-1; the match to TRBD1 covers 8 bases. The CDR3 spans 13 residues. Looked up from germline, CDR1 is SQVTM and CDR2 is ANQGSEA. The V segment lost 5 bases and the J segment 8 bases; nucleotides outside the gene matches: 8. The CDR3 DNA reads TGCAGCGTTTCGGACAGGGTGTTATATGAGCAGTTCTTC. Residues: CSVSDRVLYEQFF.

Worth noting for this clone: Different DNA sequences within this sample yield the same CDR3. The chain recombines TRBV5-1 with TRBJ2-3; tentative D call: TRBD1 (5 bases). There are 13 residues in the CDR3. Trimming took off 0 bases at V and 3 bases at J, with 5 bases between the two ends. Germline CDR1 is SGHRS and CDR2 is YFSETQ. The CDR3 spells CASSLAGTDTQYF. DNA of the CDR3: TGCGCCAGCAGCTTGGCAGGGACAGATACGCAGTATTTT.

This chain uses TRBV5-6 with TRBJ1-2; D not resolved. V lost 0 bases and J lost 5, with 8 bases in between. Per the germline V gene, CDR1 is SGHDT and CDR2 is YYEEEE. The CDR3 is 13 residues long. The CDR3 protein is CASSLVSQYGYTF. CDR3 coding DNA: TGTGCCAGCAGCTTGGTTTCCCAATATGGCTACACCTTC.

The chain has TRBV7-6 and TRBJ1-6, with D possibly being TRBD1 (6 bases). Trimming shortened V by 2 bases and J by 9 bases, and 14 bases separated the two germline ends. Germline V gives CDR1 SGHVS, CDR2 FNYEAQ. The CDR3 loop spans 15 amino acids. In nucleotides, the CDR3 is TGTGCCAGCAGCTTACGTGAAGGGGGTATTTCACCCCTCCACTTT. Its translation: CASSLREGGISPLHF.

The rearrangement joins TRBV15 to TRBJ2-7, with D hard to call. Germline-derived CDR1 and CDR2 are LNHNV and YYDKDF (reference sequence). Trimming pared 4 bases from V and 3 bases from J, leaving 10 bases between. The CDR3 is made up of 13 amino acids. CDR3 protein: CATSKGLVYEQYF. The CDR3 coding sequence is TGTGCCACCAGCAAGGGTCTCGTCTACGAGCAGTACTTC.

The chain recombines TRBV23-1 with TRBJ2-2; the match to TRBD2 covers 10 bases. TRBV23-1 is treated as an ORF (open reading frame) with a function not yet certain. V lost 6 bases, J lost 0 bases, and 4 bases stayed unmatched. There are 16 residues in the CDR3. CDR3 sequence reads: CASRRTSGANTGELFF. As DNA, the CDR3 is TGCGCCAGCAGGCGGACTAGCGGCGCGAACACCGGGGAGCTGTTTTTT.

The V call is TRBV18, the J call TRBJ2-7, with 7 bases lining up with TRBD1. V was pared by 4 bases and J by 7 bases, with 13 bases of the junction left unmatched. This CDR3 spans 15 amino acids. Per the germline V gene, CDR1 is KGHSH and CDR2 is LQKENI. CDR3 DNA: TGTGCCAGCTCACTTACACAGGGGAAGAACGTTGAGCAGTACTTC. This codes for CASSLTQGKNVEQYF. Together with reference TRBV18 and TRBJ2-7, the CDR3 gives the full variable domain: NAGVMQNPRHLVRRRGQEARLRCSPMKGHSHVYWYRQLPEEGLKFMVYLQKENIIDESGMPKERFSAEFPKEGPSILRIQQVVRGDSAAYFCASSLTQGKNVEQYFGPGTRLTVT.

The V gene is TRBV19, the J gene TRBJ2-7; D is perhaps TRBD1 (5 bases). Per germline, CDR1 LNHDA and CDR2 SQIVND (reference sequence). Trimming cost V 4 bases and J 6 bases, with 13 bases left between them. CDR3 length: 13 residues. The CDR3 nucleotides read TGTGCCAGTAGTAGAAGCAGGGATGGCGAGCAGTACTTC. This translates into CASSRSRDGEQYF.

This clone came up a few times. The rearrangement joins TRBV2 to TRBJ2-2; D ambiguous. The germline V gene has CDR1 SNHLY and CDR2 FYNNEI. Trimming took off 9 bases at V and 0 bases at J, with 11 bases between the two ends. This CDR3 comprises 14 residues. The CDR3 sequence is CASCRASNTGELFF. The CDR3 coding sequence is TGTGCCAGTTGCAGAGCCTCGAACACCGGGGAGCTGTTTTTT. Based on the CDR3 plus reference TRBV2 and TRBJ2-2, the full variable domain is EPEVTQTPSHQVTQMGQEVILRCVPISNHLYFYWYRQILGQKVEFLVSFYNNEISEKSEIFDDQFSVERPDGSNFTLKIRSTKLEDSAMYFCASCRASNTGELFFGEGSRLTVL.

This clone has a single count. The sample holds other DNA sequences that translate to the same CDR3. The V call is TRBV2, the J call TRBJ2-5; the match to TRBD1 covers 8 bases. The junction had 3 bases not matched to a gene; V was cut back by 8 bases and J by 4 bases. CDR1 is SNHLY and CDR2 is FYNNEI in the germline V gene. CDR3 size: 12 residues. CDR3 sequence reads: CASSGQGETQYF. The CDR3 DNA sequence: TGTGCCAGCTCCGGACAGGGAGAGACCCAGTACTTC.

The chain couples TRBV7-9 to TRBJ2-7, with 10 nucleotides matching TRBD1. CDR3 length equals 14 residues. Germline V gene sequence: CDR1 SEHNR, CDR2 FQNEAQ (reference sequence). V lost 4 bases to trimming and J lost 4 bases; unmatched junction nucleotides: 4. Here the CDR3 DNA reads TGTGCCAGCAGCTCCGGGACAGGGGATTACGAGCAGTACTTC. It translates to CASSSGTGDYEQYF.

The rearrangement uses TRBV29-1 and TRBJ2-7, with D perhaps assigned TRBD1 or TRBD2 (5 bases each). In germline, CDR1 is SQVTM, CDR2 ANQGSEA. V was shortened by 4 bases and J by 6 bases, with 10 bases between the two germline ends. There are 11 residues in the CDR3. The CDR3 nucleotides are TGCAGCGTTGTCGGGGCTGCCGAGCAGTACTTC. It encodes CSVVGAAEQYF.

The chain links TRBV9 to TRBJ2-7; D is perhaps TRBD2 (6 bases). V was trimmed by 4 bases and J by 0 bases, leaving 11 bases between them. From germline, CDR1 is SGDLS and CDR2 YYNGEE. The CDR3 extends over 14 amino acids. Here the CDR3 reads CASSSLTSSYEQYF. The CDR3 region has the DNA TGTGCCAGCAGCTCCCTGACTAGCTCCTACGAGCAGTACTTC.

This chain connects TRBV6-5 to TRBJ2-1; 13 bases agree with TRBD2. This CDR3 is built from 15 residues. CDR1 is MNHEY, CDR2 SVGAGI, per germline. The junction had 7 bases not matched to a gene; V was cut back by 5 bases and J by 9 bases. CDR3 sequence: CASSQQLAGGREQFF. The CDR3 coding sequence is TGTGCCAGCAGTCAACAACTAGCGGGGGGGCGTGAGCAGTTCTTC.

The chain combines TRBV27 with TRBJ1-2, with D possibly being TRBD1 (5 bases). The V gene lost 0 bases and the J gene lost 2 bases, with 10 bases spanning the gap. CDR3 size: 15 residues. Germline CDR1 and CDR2: MNHEY and SMNVEV (reference sequence). CDR3 nucleotides: TGTGCCAGCAGTTTATCGCGACAGAGAAACTATGGCTACACCTTC. As protein: CASSLSRQRNYGYTF.

This clone was detected ten times or more. The CDR3 sequence is CASRPDSGQSNIQYF. CDR3 DNA: TGTGCCAGCAGACCCGACTCGGGACAGTCAAACATTCAGTACTTC. V usage is TRBV7-9 and J usage is TRBJ2-4; TRBD1 matches at 7 bases. This CDR3 has 15 amino acids. Trimming removed 6 bases from V and 6 bases from J; junction bases left unmatched: 11. Germline V gene data show CDR1 as SEHNR and CDR2 as FQNEAQ (reference sequence).

This chain links TRBV30 with TRBJ2-3, with D maybe TRBD2 (6 bases). V dropped 1 base and J dropped 6 bases, with 20 bases sitting between them. Germline V gene data show CDR1 as GTSNPN and CDR2 as SVGIG (reference sequence). The CDR3 covers 16 residues. CDR3 DNA: TGTGCCTGGAGTGCAGGAGGTCCTTCCAGCGGGGATACGCAGTATTTT. Amino acids: CAWSAGGPSSGDTQYF.

There are a few counts of this clone. The chain joins TRBV7-8 to TRBJ1-5; 10 bases match TRBD1. After removal of 4 bases from V and 6 bases from J, the junction contained 3 bases not matched to a gene. This CDR3 spans 14 amino acids. From germline, CDR1 is SGHVS and CDR2 FQNEAQ. The DNA for the CDR3 is TGTGCCAGCAGCTCGGGACAGGGGATTCAGCCCCAGCATTTT. The encoded protein is CASSSGQGIQPQHF.

In this sample, this clone turned up many times. The rearrangement links TRBV18 to TRBJ1-1; 7 bases fit TRBD1. The germline V gene encodes CDR1 KGHSH and CDR2 LQKENI. J gave up 4 bases and V 3 bases, and 8 bases lay outside the gene matches. The CDR3 is 15 amino acids. CDR3 sequence (DNA): TGTGCCAGCTCACCCCAGAGAGACAGGGTCACTGAAGCTTTCTTT. It specifies CASSPQRDRVTEAFF.

The rearrangement joins TRBV5-6 to TRBJ2-3; the D is unclear. The germline V gene encodes CDR1 SGHDT and CDR2 YYEEEE. This CDR3 is built from 15 residues. V was pared by 7 bases and J by 1 base, with 16 bases between. For the CDR3, the DNA is TGTGCCAGCGCGCATCGGGTAGGGCGCACAGATACGCAGTATTTT. Its translation is CASAHRVGRTDTQYF.

This clone showed up just a few times. V usage is TRBV5-1 and J usage is TRBJ1-2; D is undetermined. The V and J ends lost 7 bases and 4 bases respectively, with 17 bases between them. Germline V gene lookup returns CDR1 SGHRS and CDR2 YFSETQ. The CDR3 loop spans 14 amino acids. The CDR3 region has the DNA TGCGCCAGCGGGGAGTCGGACCCCCTCTATGGCTACACCTTC. Its translation: CASGESDPLYGYTF.

The gene calls are TRBV30 and TRBJ2-7, with a weak D call TRBD1 (6 bases). The CDR3 consists of 13 residues. CDR1 and CDR2 (germline): GTSNPN, SVGIG (reference sequence). V lost 2 bases and J 4 bases, leaving 12 bases between the germline ends. The CDR3 region is CAWSYGQGYEQYF. The CDR3, as DNA: TGTGCCTGGAGTTACGGGCAGGGGTACGAGCAGTACTTC.

The rearrangement links TRBV18 to TRBJ2-5; 7 bases align to TRBD1. The CDR3 totals 14 residues. After removal of 3 bases from V and 4 bases from J, the junction contained 5 bases not matched to a gene. Per the germline V gene, CDR1 is KGHSH and CDR2 is LQKENI. The CDR3, as DNA: TGTGCCAGCTCACCGCGACAGGGTTCAGAGACCCAGTACTTC. This codes for CASSPRQGSETQYF. Based on the CDR3 plus reference TRBV18 and TRBJ2-5, the full variable domain is NAGVMQNPRHLVRRRGQEARLRCSPMKGHSHVYWYRQLPEEGLKFMVYLQKENIIDESGMPKERFSAEFPKEGPSILRIQQVVRGDSAAYFCASSPRQGSETQYFGPGTRLLVL.

The chain carries TRBV30 and TRBJ2-2, with 7 bases fitting TRBD1. Germline V CDR1 and CDR2: GTSNPN, SVGIG (reference sequence). V was pared by 2 bases and J by 7 bases, with 4 bases of the junction left unmatched. The CDR3 has 13 amino acids. Here the CDR3 DNA reads TGTGCCTGGAGTTTGACAGGGCTCGGGGAGCTGTTTTTT. Translating it yields CAWSLTGLGELFF.

V is TRBV7-2 and J is TRBJ1-1, with D perhaps TRBD1 (6 bases). Germline V gene sequence: CDR1 SGHTA, CDR2 FQGNSA. CDR3 length: 15 residues. V lost 2 bases and J lost 1, with 11 bases in between. CDR3 DNA sequence: TGTGCCAGCAGCTTAAATCAGGGGTCGAACACTGAAGCTTTCTTT. Its translation: CASSLNQGSNTEAFF.

This clone has more than one count but fewer than ten. Written as DNA, the CDR3 is TGTGCCACAGGACGGGGGCAGGGGCCCCAGCATTTT. Protein sequence: CATGRGQGPQHF. This rearrangement joins TRBV2 to TRBJ1-5, with a tentative D call TRBD1 (6 bases). V lost 10 bases, J lost 9 bases, and 16 bases lay in between. The CDR3 totals 12 residues. CDR1 is SNHLY and CDR2 is FYNNEI in the germline V gene.